The rows below give T cell receptor beta chains drawn from one sample of a study of blood T cell repertoires in COVID-19. Sequencing used immunoSEQ multiplex PCR; TCRdb keeps in-frame clones, though not all of them. The sample has approximately 170,000 clones, about 87% seen once. The sample was peripheral blood. These TCRs come from an elderly woman with COVID-19, enrolled during active disease. CDR3s include the opening cysteine and the closing phenylalanine or tryptophan. The order of the fields is V gene, J gene, CDR3 protein.

TRBV7-9,TRBJ2-7,CASSSQEHQTYEQYF
TRBV28,TRBJ1-1,CASSYGLPNTEAFF
TRBV11-3,TRBJ1-2,CASSLWADYGYTF
TRBV5-1,TRBJ1-1,CASSAGQGANTEAFF
TRBV7-9,TRBJ2-2,CASSLAGQAGELFF
TRBV6-2/TRBV6-3,TRBJ1-1,CASSKQTMNTEAFF
TRBV28,TRBJ1-1,CASSAPGTGSATEAFF
TRBV2,TRBJ1-3,CASSLRQFSGNTIYF
TRBV9,TRBJ2-7,CASSVGAGNYEQYF
TRBV6-6,TRBJ1-1,CASSYSEGGTEAFF
TRBV11-3,TRBJ2-3,CASSLGTGFTDTQYF
TRBV28,TRBJ2-5,CASSLGAAEPRGETQYF
TRBV28,TRBJ2-2,CASSLGQNTGELFF
TRBV28,TRBJ1-2,CASRTTGDYGYTF
TRBV13,TRBJ2-2,CASSFYRTGTSAGELFF
TRBV29-1,TRBJ2-7,CSVLTSGYEQYF
TRBV7-9,TRBJ2-5,CASSLTSGRAGETQYF
TRBV9,TRBJ2-1,CASSPTPGTGGDEQFF
TRBV6-5,TRBJ1-1,CASSYGGGGRNTEAFF
TRBV19,TRBJ2-2,CASTLPGTLGATGELFF
TRBV28,TRBJ2-3,CASSLDLLAGGYTDTQYF
TRBV12-3/TRBV12-4,TRBJ1-1,CASSHRGSAEAFF
TRBV7-9,TRBJ1-2,CASSFRGPGQPTDAYGYTF
TRBV7-2,TRBJ1-4,CASSLRAGGNEKLFF
TRBV10-3,TRBJ1-2,CAISDGADRGYTF
TRBV7-3,TRBJ2-2,CASSLITGSYTGELFF
TRBV5-6,TRBJ2-1,CASSLLAGAVRNEQFF
TRBV5-1,TRBJ1-6,CASSSDASNSPLHF
TRBV12-3/TRBV12-4,TRBJ1-2,CASSLKGVDGYTF
TRBV4-3,TRBJ1-3,CASSQSSGNTIYF
TRBV25-1,TRBJ2-2,CASAHDYPRGTGELFF
TRBV6-2/TRBV6-3,TRBJ2-1,CASSFASGGQGNEQFF
TRBV6-2/TRBV6-3,TRBJ1-5,CASSSGTVNQPQHF
TRBV4-2,TRBJ1-1,CASSQEVRGNTEAFF
TRBV6-2/TRBV6-3,TRBJ1-6,CASSYKAGGHSPLHF
TRBV7-2,TRBJ1-1,CASSRTGGISATEAFF
TRBV7-8,TRBJ2-7,CASSSGTASYEQYF
TRBV6-4,TRBJ1-2,CASSPGQVPFWGYTF
TRBV7-3,TRBJ2-5,CASSLRNRDRHQETQYF
TRBV3-1/TRBV3-2,TRBJ2-5,CASSRTTQETQYF
TRBV28,TRBJ2-1,CASSRTGIDNNEQFF
TRBV6-5,TRBJ1-6,CASIDGSGGGPLHF
TRBV7-3,TRBJ1-1,CASSLSGRGFTEAFF
TRBV11-2,TRBJ2-2,CASSQLQGTGELFF
TRBV6-5,TRBJ2-3,CASSRKFSTDTQYF
TRBV5-1,TRBJ2-6,CASSPDSGANVLTF
TRBV7-3,TRBJ2-2,CASSPSGANTGELFF
TRBV9,TRBJ1-2,CASSVAGGDYGYTF
TRBV28,TRBJ2-4,CASSSTGDGNIQYF
TRBV6-2/TRBV6-3,TRBJ2-1,CASSYSRTSGSKDEQFF
TRBV11-2,TRBJ1-6,CASSLRGGNSPLHF
TRBV29-1,TRBJ1-1,CSAQGGNTEAFF
TRBV7-9,TRBJ1-1,CASSWQKGGFSNTEAFF
TRBV7-2,TRBJ2-7,CASSFAGTNYEQYF
TRBV29-1,TRBJ2-3,CSGWGQGISDTQYF
TRBV15,TRBJ2-1,CATSGGRDRGYNEQFF
TRBV7-3,TRBJ2-7,CASSLKPGNYEQYF